These 14 T cell receptor beta chains came from one sample sequenced in a study of T cells in Graves' hyperthyroidism and ophthalmopathy. TCR beta CDR3 sequences were amplified from RNA transcripts. The HTBI primer set served for first-round RT-PCR of the TCR CDR3. TCRdb re-derived calls from the multiplex PCR reads in MiXCR, one entry per CDR3 protein. The profile shows around 200,000 distinct CDR3 sequences, about 16% of them singletons. The sample consisted of blood. These receptors all come from a man aged 35-49 years with Graves' hyperthyroidism.

This clonotype was recorded many times. The chain is built from TRBV20-1 and TRBJ1-1, with 8 bases aligning to TRBD1. The trim removed 5 bases at V and 4 bases at J, leaving 18 bases unmatched. The CDR3 contains 17 residues. Germline values: CDR1 DFQATT, CDR2 SNEGSKA (reference sequence). The CDR3 is CSAGSLTLDRAGTEAFF. The CDR3 nucleotides read TGCAGTGCTGGGAGCCTGACCCTGGACAGGGCGGGCACTGAAGCTTTCTTT.

There are many counts of this clonotype. The genes are TRBV20-1 and TRBJ1-2; possibly TRBD1 for D (5 bases). The CDR3 spans 12 residues. Germline CDR1 and CDR2: DFQATT and SNEGSKA (reference sequence). V dropped 4 bases and J dropped 3 bases, with 9 bases sitting between them. The CDR3 coding sequence is TGCAGTGCTATAGGGGCAGACTATGGCTACACCTTC. This gives the protein CSAIGADYGYTF.

The V and J genes are TRBV5-4 and TRBJ2-3, with 9 bases identical to TRBD2. V shed 1 base and J 5 bases; nucleotides not matched to a gene: 8. Germline V lookup: CDR1 SGHNT, CDR2 YYREEE (reference sequence). This CDR3 spans 16 amino acids. The CDR3 DNA follows: TGTGCCAGCAGCTTGAGGCGGGGGGGCGACGAAGATACGCAGTATTTT. Translation gives CASSLRRGGDEDTQYF.

As concerns this clonotype: Given a much more abundant clone one base away, this may be a read error. The chain employs TRBV12-3 or TRBV12-4 and TRBJ1-1; 8 bases are a match to TRBD1. The CDR3 has 14 residues. DNA of the CDR3: TGTCCCAGCAGTTTAAGGGGACAGGTCCCTGAAGCTTTCTTT. Translated: CPSSLRGQVPEAFF.

In its sample, this clonotype was seen a few times. The V call is TRBV18, the J call TRBJ1-3, with no clear D. V was clipped by 0 bases and J by 0 bases, with 12 bases between them. This CDR3 is 17 amino acids long. Germline V gives CDR1 KGHSH, CDR2 LQKENI. This CDR3 is CASSPPGSTVSGNTIYF. In DNA form, the CDR3 reads TGTGCCAGCTCACCACCGGGATCGACGGTCTCTGGAAACACCATATATTTT.

This clonotype came up many times. This chain uses TRBV30 with TRBJ2-1; D could derive from TRBD1 or TRBD2 (6 bases each). V was shortened by 2 bases and J by 6 bases, with 11 bases between the two germline ends. Germline V lookup: CDR1 GTSNPN, CDR2 SVGIG (reference sequence). This CDR3 region has 13 residues. For the CDR3, the DNA is TGTGCCTGGAGTTCAGGGGAGGTCAATGAGCAGTTCTTC. Translated, it gives CAWSSGEVNEQFF.

CDR3 bases: TGTGCCAGCAGTCGTCAGGGGGCGGCCGAGCAGTACTTC. Translating gives CASSRQGAAEQYF. The chain uses TRBV12-3 or TRBV12-4 and TRBJ2-7, with 8 bases identical to TRBD1. The CDR3 is 13 amino acids. Trimming cost V 5 bases and J 6 bases; bases outside gene matches: 6.

This clonotype came up a few times. The rearrangement uses TRBV11-1 and TRBJ1-2, with TRBD1 matching 8 bases. The V gene's germline CDR1 is SGHAT and CDR2 FQDESV (reference sequence). The CDR3 consists of 15 residues. V shed 2 bases and J 1 base; nucleotides not matched to a gene: 3. The CDR3 DNA reads as TGTGCCAGCAGCTTAACTGGACAGGGTAACTATGGCTACACCTTC. Translated: CASSLTGQGNYGYTF. The variable domain in full, completed from reference TRBV11-1 and TRBJ1-2, reads EAEVAQSPRYKITEKSQAVAFWCDPISGHATLYWYRQILGQGPELLVQFQDESVVDDSQLPKDRFSAERLKGVDSTLKIQPAELGDSAMYLCASSLTGQGNYGYTFGSGTRLTVV.

This clonotype came up a few times. V is TRBV6-2 or TRBV6-3 and J is TRBJ2-1, with 7 bases fitting TRBD2. This CDR3 region has 15 residues. V shed 4 bases and J 8 bases; nucleotides not matched to a gene: 11. Germline assignment: CDR1 MNHEY and CDR2 SVGEGT. CDR3 sequence (DNA): TGTGCCAGCAGTTCACAGAGGTTCCGGGGGGATGAGCAGTTCTTC. Encoded protein: CASSSQRFRGDEQFF.

This clonotype was counted ten times or more. The CDR3 loop reads CASGRVGLVYEQYF. The DNA of the CDR3 is TGTGCCAGCGGGAGGGTAGGACTGGTTTACGAGCAGTACTTC. The chain links TRBV7-9 to TRBJ2-7; 7 bases fit TRBD2. J gave up 4 bases and V 8 bases, and 11 bases lay outside the gene matches. The CDR3 contains 14 residues. Germline CDR1 SEHNR, CDR2 FQNEAQ (reference sequence).

This clonotype has ten or more counts. The chain is built from TRBV20-1 and TRBJ2-7; 10 bases match TRBD1. The V and J ends lost 1 base and 0 bases, in that order; junction bases with no gene match: 0. CDR3 length: 14 amino acids. The germline V gene encodes CDR1 DFQATT and CDR2 SNEGSKA (reference sequence). CDR3: CSARGTGGSYEQYF. The CDR3 coding sequence is TGCAGTGCTAGAGGGACAGGGGGCTCCTACGAGCAGTACTTC.

In this sample, this clonotype turned up many times. The rearrangement links TRBV7-2 to TRBJ2-1; 7 bases are shared with TRBD1. Germline V gene data show CDR1 as SGHTA and CDR2 as FQGNSA. The CDR3 is 12 amino acids. Losses at the gene ends were 5 bases for V and 9 bases for J; bases not matched to a gene: 4. The CDR3 region has the DNA TGTGCCAGCAGCCAACGGACAGGTGAGCAGTTCTTC. It encodes CASSQRTGEQFF.

This clonotype has ten or more counts. The V and J genes are TRBV2 and TRBJ1-3, with D perhaps TRBD1 (5 bases). The CDR3 loop spans 16 amino acids. Trimming cost V 4 bases and J 2 bases, with 15 bases left between them. Looked up from germline, CDR1 is SNHLY and CDR2 is FYNNEI. The CDR3 nucleotides are TGTGCCAGCAGTGTAGCCCAGGGTAATCCTGGAAACACCATATATTTT. Its translation is CASSVAQGNPGNTIYF.

Concerning this clonotype: A much larger clone differs from this one at a single base, so this may be a read error. The conserved phenylalanine or tryptophan normally closing the CDR3 is absent here, so this likely arose from a read error. The chain employs TRBV3-1 and TRBJ2-3, with 13 bases that match TRBD2. Per germline, CDR1 LGHDT and CDR2 YNNKEL (reference sequence). CDR3 length: 14 residues. With 3 bases clipped from V and 10 bases from J, the junction kept 4 bases outside the gene matches. CDR3: CASSHGTSGDAQYL. For the CDR3, the DNA is TGTGCCAGCAGCCACGGGACTAGCGGGGATGCGCAGTATCTT.